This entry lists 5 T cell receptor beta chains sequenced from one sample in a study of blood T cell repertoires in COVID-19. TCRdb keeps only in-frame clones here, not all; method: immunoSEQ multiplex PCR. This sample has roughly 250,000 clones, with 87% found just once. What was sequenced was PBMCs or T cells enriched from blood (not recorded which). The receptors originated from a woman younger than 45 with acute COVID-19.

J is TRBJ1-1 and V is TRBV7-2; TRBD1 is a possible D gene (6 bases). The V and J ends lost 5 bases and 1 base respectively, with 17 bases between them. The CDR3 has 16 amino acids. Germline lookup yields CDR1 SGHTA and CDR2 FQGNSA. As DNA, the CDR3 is TGTGCCAGCAGCAGAACCGCGGGGGCCCCGAACACTGAAGCTTTCTTT. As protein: CASSRTAGAPNTEAFF.

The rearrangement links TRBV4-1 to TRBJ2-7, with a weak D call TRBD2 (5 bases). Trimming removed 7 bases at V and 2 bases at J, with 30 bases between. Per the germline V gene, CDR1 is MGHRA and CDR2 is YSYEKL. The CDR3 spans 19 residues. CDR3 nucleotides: TGCGCCAGCATCAAGAAGGCGGGCGGCTATATAACAACGGCCTACGAGCAGTACTTC. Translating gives CASIKKAGGYITTAYEQYF.

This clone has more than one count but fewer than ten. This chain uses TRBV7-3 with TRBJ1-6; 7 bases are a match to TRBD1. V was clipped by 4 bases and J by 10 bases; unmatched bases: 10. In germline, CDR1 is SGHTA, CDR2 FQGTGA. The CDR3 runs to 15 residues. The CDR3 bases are TGTGCCAGCAGCTCAAACAGGGGAGTCGGGTCACCCCTCCACTTT. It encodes CASSSNRGVGSPLHF.

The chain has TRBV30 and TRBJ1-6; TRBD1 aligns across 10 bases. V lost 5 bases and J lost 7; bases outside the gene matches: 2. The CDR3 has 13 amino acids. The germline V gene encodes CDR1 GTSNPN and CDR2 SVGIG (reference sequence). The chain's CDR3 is CAWAGQGNSPLHF. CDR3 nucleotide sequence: TGTGCCTGGGCGGGACAGGGGAATTCACCCCTCCACTTT.

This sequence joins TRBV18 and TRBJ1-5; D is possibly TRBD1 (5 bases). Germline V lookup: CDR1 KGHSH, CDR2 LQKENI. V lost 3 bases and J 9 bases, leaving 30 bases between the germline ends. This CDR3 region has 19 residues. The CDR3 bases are TGTGCCAGCTCACCGTTCCCCCCGTCGTCGGGAGGGACCAAGGGGCCCCAGCATTTT. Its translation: CASSPFPPSSGGTKGPQHF.